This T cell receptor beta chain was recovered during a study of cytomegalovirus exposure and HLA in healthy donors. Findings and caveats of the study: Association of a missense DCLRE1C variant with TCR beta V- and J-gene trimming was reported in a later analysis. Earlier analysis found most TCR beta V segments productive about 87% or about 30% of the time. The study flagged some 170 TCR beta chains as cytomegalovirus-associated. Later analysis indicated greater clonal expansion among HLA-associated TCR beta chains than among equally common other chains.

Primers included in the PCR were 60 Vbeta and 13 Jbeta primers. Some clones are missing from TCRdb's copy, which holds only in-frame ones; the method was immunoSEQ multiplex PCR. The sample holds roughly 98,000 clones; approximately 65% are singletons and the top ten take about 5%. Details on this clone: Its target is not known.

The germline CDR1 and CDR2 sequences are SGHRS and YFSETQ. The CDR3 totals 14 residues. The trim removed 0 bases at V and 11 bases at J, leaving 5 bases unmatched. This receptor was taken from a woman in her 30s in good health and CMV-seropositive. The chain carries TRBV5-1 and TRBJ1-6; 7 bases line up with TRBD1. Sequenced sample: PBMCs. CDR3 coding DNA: TGCGCCAGCAGCTTGGGACAGGGAGCGACACCCCTCCACTTT. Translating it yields CASSLGQGATPLHF.